Listed here is a single T cell receptor beta chain. Participants, about 18 to 90 years old, spanned fewer than 30 US areas. Recovered status applied to Cohort 3 donors who had two consecutive negative PCRs. It also applied to those with clearance or with symptom resolution. TCRdb's copy holds only in-frame clones and misses some; the assay was immunoSEQ multiplex PCR. The table lists 130,000 or so clones, roughly 89% of them singletons. Germline lookup yields CDR1 MDHEN and CDR2 SYDVKM. Trimming removed 1 base from V and 9 bases from J; junction bases left unmatched: 15. The CDR3 extends over 17 amino acids. This entry is derived from a study of blood T cell repertoires in COVID-19. In the study overall: Specimens from acute and convalescent COVID-19 originated in the United States, Italy and Spain.

The sequenced sample was PBMCs or T cells enriched from blood (not recorded which). This rearrangement joins TRBV28 to TRBJ2-1; TRBD1 agrees at 7 bases. The TCR originated in a woman between 25 and 40 years old who had recovered from COVID-19. The CDR3 here is CASSLYQINRGMSEQFF. The DNA for the CDR3 is TGTGCCAGCAGTTTATACCAAATAAACAGGGGAATGAGTGAGCAGTTCTTC. Using reference TRBV28 and TRBJ2-1 for the parts outside the CDR3, the full variable domain is DVKVTQSSRYLVKRTGEKVFLECVQDMDHENMFWYRQDPGLGLRLIYFSYDVKMKEKGDIPEGYSVSREKKERFSLILESASTNQTSMYLCASSLYQINRGMSEQFFGPGTRLTVL.